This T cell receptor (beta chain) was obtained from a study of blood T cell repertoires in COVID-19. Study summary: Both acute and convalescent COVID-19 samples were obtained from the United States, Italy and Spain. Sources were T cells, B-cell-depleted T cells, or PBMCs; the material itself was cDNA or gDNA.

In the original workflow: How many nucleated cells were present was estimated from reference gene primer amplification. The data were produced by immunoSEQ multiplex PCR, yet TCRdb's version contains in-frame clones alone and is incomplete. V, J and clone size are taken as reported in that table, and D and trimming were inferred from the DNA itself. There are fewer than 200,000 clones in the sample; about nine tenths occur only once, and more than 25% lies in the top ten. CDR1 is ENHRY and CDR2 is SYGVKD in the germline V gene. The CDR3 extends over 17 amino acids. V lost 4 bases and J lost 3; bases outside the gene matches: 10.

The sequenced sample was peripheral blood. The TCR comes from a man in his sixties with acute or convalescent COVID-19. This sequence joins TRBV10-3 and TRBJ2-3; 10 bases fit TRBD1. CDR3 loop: CAISAGTGEITTDTQYF. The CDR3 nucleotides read TGTGCCATCAGTGCCGGGACAGGGGAAATAACGACAGATACGCAGTATTTT.